These 11 T cell receptor beta chains originate from one sample sequenced in a study of cytomegalovirus exposure and HLA in healthy donors. Clones were read by immunoSEQ multiplex PCR, and TCRdb kept only the in-frame ones, dropping some. The sample yields 260,000 or so clones, approximately 90% seen once. The sample comprised PBMCs. The receptors derive from a woman aged 18-29 years in good health and CMV-seronegative.

The chain uses TRBV11-1 and TRBJ1-1; D might be TRBD1 (6 bases). Germline assignment: CDR1 SGHAT and CDR2 FQDESV (reference sequence). V was cut by 5 bases and J by 5 bases, with 12 bases left in between. CDR3 length equals 13 residues. The CDR3: CASSPYRETEAFF. The CDR3 nucleotides are TGTGCCAGCAGCCCTTACAGGGAAACTGAAGCTTTCTTT.

V gene TRBV29-1 combines with J gene TRBJ2-7, with 9 nucleotides matching TRBD2. The CDR3 covers 20 residues. The V segment lost 5 bases and the J segment 0 bases; nucleotides outside the gene matches: 23. CDR1 and CDR2 (germline): SQVTM, ANQGSEA. CDR3 sequence (DNA): TGCAGCGTTCGTACGTGGGGACCGGGACTAGCCCAGAGGAGCTCCTACGAGCAGTACTTC. Its protein product is CSVRTWGPGLAQRSSYEQYF.

The rearrangement joins TRBV5-1 to TRBJ2-3, with TRBD2 as a possible D gene (6 bases). CDR3 length: 15 amino acids. Germline CDR1 SGHRS, CDR2 YFSETQ. Trimming pared 9 bases from V and 3 bases from J, leaving 20 bases between. The CDR3 is CATTDGAGITDTQYF. For the CDR3, the DNA is TGCGCCACCACGGACGGAGCGGGCATTACAGATACGCAGTATTTT.

The chain uses TRBV27 and TRBJ1-2, with unresolved D. V lost 0 bases and J 4 bases, leaving 3 bases between the germline ends. Germline V gene sequence: CDR1 MNHEY, CDR2 SMNVEV (reference sequence). The CDR3 is 12 residues long. Written as DNA, the CDR3 is TGTGCCAGCAGTTTATCCGGCTATGGCTACACCTTC. Residues: CASSLSGYGYTF.

The rearrangement uses TRBV6-5 and TRBJ1-3; 7 nucleotides match TRBD1. The germline V gene encodes CDR1 MNHEY and CDR2 SVGAGI. This CDR3 comprises 14 residues. J lost 4 bases, V lost 6 bases, and 6 bases had no gene match. The DNA for the CDR3 is TGTGCCAGCAGGCGAACGGACAGGGGAAACACCATATATTTT. It is translated as CASRRTDRGNTIYF.

This sequence joins TRBV27 and TRBJ2-7; TRBD1 might be the D (5 bases). The CDR3 is 15 residues long. The V and J ends lost 7 bases and 5 bases respectively, with 21 bases between them. Germline V gene data show CDR1 as MNHEY and CDR2 as SMNVEV (reference sequence). CDR3 sequence reads: CASKLRPYVRDEQYF. CDR3 DNA sequence: TGTGCCAGCAAGTTAAGGCCCTATGTCAGGGACGAGCAGTACTTC.

V and J are TRBV7-2 and TRBJ1-2, with 7 bases fitting TRBD1. The CDR3 spans 11 residues. In germline, CDR1 is SGHTA, CDR2 FQGNSA. The V segment lost 5 bases and the J segment 10 bases; nucleotides outside the gene matches: 4. CDR3 in DNA: TGTGCCAGCAGCCCAGACAGGGACTACACCTTC. It yields the protein CASSPDRDYTF.

V and J are TRBV7-2 and TRBJ2-3, with D tentatively TRBD1 (5 bases). The V and J ends lost 0 bases and 5 bases respectively, with 12 bases between them. Germline V lookup: CDR1 SGHTA, CDR2 FQGNSA. This CDR3 is built from 15 residues. The CDR3 protein is CASSLAGRAVDTQYF. CDR3 DNA sequence: TGTGCCAGCAGCTTAGCAGGCAGGGCCGTAGATACGCAGTATTTT.

This clone was detected only once. The CDR3 DNA reads as TGTGCCAGCAGTGACGGACTAGCGGGAGAGACCCAGTACTTC. Amino acid sequence: CASSDGLAGETQYF. This sequence joins TRBV6-1 and TRBJ2-5; 11 bases are a match to TRBD2. CDR1 MNHNS and CDR2 SASEGT come from the germline V gene. This CDR3 contains 14 residues. The V and J ends lost 3 bases and 4 bases, in that order; junction bases with no gene match: 1.

The gene calls are TRBV4-1 and TRBJ2-7, with a possible D match to TRBD2 (6 bases). From germline, CDR1 is MGHRA and CDR2 YSYEKL. The CDR3 length is 17 residues. Trimming took 0 bases from V and 3 from J, leaving 18 bases between them. CDR3 protein: CASSQDSWGDGNYEQYF. The DNA of the CDR3 is TGCGCCAGCAGCCAAGACTCCTGGGGGGATGGAAACTACGAGCAGTACTTC.

The chain employs TRBV5-1 and TRBJ2-7, with D uncertain. The CDR3 contains 13 residues. The germline V gene encodes CDR1 SGHRS and CDR2 YFSETQ. The germline V and J ends were trimmed by 2 bases and 1 base, with 7 bases remaining between them. CDR3 in DNA: TGCGCCAGCAGCTTAGCGCTGTCCTACGAGCAGTACTTC. It translates to CASSLALSYEQYF.